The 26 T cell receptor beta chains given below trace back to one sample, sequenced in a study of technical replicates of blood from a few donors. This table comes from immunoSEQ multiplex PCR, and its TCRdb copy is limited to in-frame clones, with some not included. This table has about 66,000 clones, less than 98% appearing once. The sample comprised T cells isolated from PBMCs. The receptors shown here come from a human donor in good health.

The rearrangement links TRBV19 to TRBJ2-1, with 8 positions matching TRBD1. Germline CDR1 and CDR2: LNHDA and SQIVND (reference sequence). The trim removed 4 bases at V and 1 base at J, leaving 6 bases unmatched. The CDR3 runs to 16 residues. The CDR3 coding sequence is TGTGCCAGTAGTACTGGACAGGGAAGGTCCTACAATGAGCAGTTCTTC. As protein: CASSTGQGRSYNEQFF.

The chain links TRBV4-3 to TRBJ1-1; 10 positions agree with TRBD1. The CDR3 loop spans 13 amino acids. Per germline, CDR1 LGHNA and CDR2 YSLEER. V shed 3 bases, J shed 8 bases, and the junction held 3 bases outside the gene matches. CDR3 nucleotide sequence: TGCGCCAGCAGCCAGGGACAGGGGACAGAAGCTTTCTTT. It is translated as CASSQGQGTEAFF.

This CDR3 reads CASSLTRTGTEAFF. Here the CDR3 DNA reads TGTGCCAGCAGCTTAACACGCACGGGCACTGAAGCTTTCTTT. The chain links TRBV11-2 to TRBJ1-1; D call uncertain. The CDR3 is 14 residues long. The ends were cut back, 2 bases at V and 4 bases at J, with 11 bases in the middle. The V gene's germline CDR1 is SGHAT and CDR2 FQNNGV.

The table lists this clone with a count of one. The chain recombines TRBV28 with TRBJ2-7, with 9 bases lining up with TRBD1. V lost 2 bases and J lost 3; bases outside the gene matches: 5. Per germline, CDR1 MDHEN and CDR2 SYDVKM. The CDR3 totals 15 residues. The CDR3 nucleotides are TGTGCCAGCAGTTTACCGACAGGGGGAGGCTACGAGCAGTACTTC. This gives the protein CASSLPTGGGYEQYF.

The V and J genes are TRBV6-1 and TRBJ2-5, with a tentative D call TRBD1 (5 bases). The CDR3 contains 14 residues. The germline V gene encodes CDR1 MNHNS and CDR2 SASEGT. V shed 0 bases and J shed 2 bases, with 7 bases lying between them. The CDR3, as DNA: TGTGCCAGCAGTGAAGCAGGGGCTCAAGAGACCCAGTACTTC. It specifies CASSEAGAQETQYF.

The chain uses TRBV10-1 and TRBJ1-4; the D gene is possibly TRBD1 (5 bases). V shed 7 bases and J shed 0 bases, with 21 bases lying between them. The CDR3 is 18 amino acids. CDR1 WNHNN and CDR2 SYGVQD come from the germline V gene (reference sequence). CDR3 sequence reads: CASTLVLDTPATNEKLFF. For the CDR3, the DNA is TGCGCCAGCACCCTAGTACTGGACACACCTGCAACTAATGAAAAACTGTTTTTT.

The CDR3 sequence is CASSIQGAPTEAFF. In nucleotides, the CDR3 is TGTGCCAGCAGTATACAGGGGGCGCCCACTGAAGCTTTCTTT. V and J are TRBV28 and TRBJ1-1; TRBD1 matches at 9 bases. Germline CDR1 reads MDHEN; CDR2 reads SYDVKM. This CDR3 is 14 amino acids long. V gave up 5 bases and J gave up 4 bases; unmatched junction bases: 5.

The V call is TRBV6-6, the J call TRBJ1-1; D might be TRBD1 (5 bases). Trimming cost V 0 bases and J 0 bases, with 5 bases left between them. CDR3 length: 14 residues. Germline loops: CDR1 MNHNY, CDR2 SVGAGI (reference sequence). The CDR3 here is CASSYSGLNTEAFF. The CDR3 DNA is TGTGCCAGCAGTTACTCGGGGCTGAACACTGAAGCTTTCTTT.

In DNA form, the CDR3 reads TGTGCCATCAGTGACACAGGGGCTAACACTGAAGCTTTCTTT. Its protein product is CAISDTGANTEAFF. The chain joins TRBV10-3 to TRBJ1-1; 7 bases fit TRBD1. V shed 3 bases and J 2 bases; nucleotides not matched to a gene: 3. The CDR3 totals 14 residues. Germline V lookup: CDR1 ENHRY, CDR2 SYGVKD.

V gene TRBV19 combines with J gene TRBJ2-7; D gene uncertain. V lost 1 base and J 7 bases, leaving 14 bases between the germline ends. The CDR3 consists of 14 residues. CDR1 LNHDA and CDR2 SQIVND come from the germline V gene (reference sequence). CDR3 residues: CASSIGQPAGEQYF. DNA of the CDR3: TGTGCCAGTAGTATAGGGCAACCCGCTGGTGAGCAGTACTTC.

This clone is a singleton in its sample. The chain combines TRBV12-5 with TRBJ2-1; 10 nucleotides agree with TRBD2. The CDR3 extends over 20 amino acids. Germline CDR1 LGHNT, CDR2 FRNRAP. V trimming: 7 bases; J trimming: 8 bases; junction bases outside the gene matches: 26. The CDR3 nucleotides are TGTGCTAGTGCCGAGGGGCTAGCGGGAGATAGGTCCCTCGGTTACGATGAGCAGTTCTTC. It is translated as CASAEGLAGDRSLGYDEQFF.

The CDR3 DNA reads as TGTGCCAGCAGCCTGGACGGGGGTTCGAGCTCCTACGAGCAGTACTTC. Translating gives CASSLDGGSSSYEQYF. The gene calls are TRBV11-1 and TRBJ2-7, with D tentatively TRBD2 (6 bases). The ends were cut back, 5 bases at V and 0 bases at J, with 17 bases in the middle. The CDR3 spans 16 residues. CDR1 is SGHAT, CDR2 FQDESV, per germline (reference sequence).

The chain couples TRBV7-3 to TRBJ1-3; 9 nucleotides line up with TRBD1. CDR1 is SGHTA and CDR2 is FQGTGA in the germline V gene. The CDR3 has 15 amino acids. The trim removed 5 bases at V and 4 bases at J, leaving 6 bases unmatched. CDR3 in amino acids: CASSKDRGNGNTIYF. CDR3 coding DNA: TGTGCCAGCAGCAAAGACAGGGGGAACGGAAACACCATATATTTT.

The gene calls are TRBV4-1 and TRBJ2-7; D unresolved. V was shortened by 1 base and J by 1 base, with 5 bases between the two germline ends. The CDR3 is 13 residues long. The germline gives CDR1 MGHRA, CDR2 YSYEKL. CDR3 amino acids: CASSQGASYEQYF. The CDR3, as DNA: TGCGCCAGCAGCCAAGGGGCTTCCTACGAGCAGTACTTC.

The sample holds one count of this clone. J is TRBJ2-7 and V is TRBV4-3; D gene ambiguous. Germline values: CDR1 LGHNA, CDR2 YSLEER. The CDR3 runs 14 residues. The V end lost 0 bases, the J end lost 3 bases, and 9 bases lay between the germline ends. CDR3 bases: TGCGCCAGCAGCCAAGATTTATCAGGCTACGAGCAGTACTTC. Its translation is CASSQDLSGYEQYF.

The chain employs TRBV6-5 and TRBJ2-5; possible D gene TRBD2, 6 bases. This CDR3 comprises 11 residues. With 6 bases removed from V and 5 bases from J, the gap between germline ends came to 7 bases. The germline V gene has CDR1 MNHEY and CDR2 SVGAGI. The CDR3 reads CASSGSETQYF. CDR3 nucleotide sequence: TGTGCCAGCAGCGGGAGTGAGACCCAGTACTTC.

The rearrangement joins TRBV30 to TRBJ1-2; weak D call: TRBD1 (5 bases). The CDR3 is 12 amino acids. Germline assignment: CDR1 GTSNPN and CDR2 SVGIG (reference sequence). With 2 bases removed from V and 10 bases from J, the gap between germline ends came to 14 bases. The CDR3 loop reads CAWSLGGEDYTF. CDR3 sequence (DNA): TGTGCCTGGAGTCTAGGAGGGGAAGACTACACCTTC.

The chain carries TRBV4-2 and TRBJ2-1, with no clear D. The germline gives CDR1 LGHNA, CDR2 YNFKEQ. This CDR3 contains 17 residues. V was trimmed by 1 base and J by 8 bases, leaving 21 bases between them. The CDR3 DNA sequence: TGTGCCAGCAGCCAAGGGCGCGACTCCCCCAACTTGGATGAGCAGTTCTTC. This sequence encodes CASSQGRDSPNLDEQFF.

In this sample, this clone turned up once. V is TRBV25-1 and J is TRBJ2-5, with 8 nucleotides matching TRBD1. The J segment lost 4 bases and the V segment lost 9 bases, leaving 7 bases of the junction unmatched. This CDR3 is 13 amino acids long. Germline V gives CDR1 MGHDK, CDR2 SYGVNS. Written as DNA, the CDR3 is TGTGCCAGTTCCCCAGGGGGCGCAGAGACCCAGTACTTC. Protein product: CASSPGGAETQYF.

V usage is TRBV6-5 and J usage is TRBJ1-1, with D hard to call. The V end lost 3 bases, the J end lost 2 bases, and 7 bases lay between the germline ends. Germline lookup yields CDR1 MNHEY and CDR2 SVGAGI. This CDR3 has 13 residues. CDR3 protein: CASSYNRNTEAFF. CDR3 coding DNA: TGTGCCAGCAGTTATAACAGAAACACTGAAGCTTTCTTT.

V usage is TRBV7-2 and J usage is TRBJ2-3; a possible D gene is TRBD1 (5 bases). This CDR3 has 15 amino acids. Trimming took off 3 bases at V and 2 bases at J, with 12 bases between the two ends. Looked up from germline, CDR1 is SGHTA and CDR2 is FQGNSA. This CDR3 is CASSFRAELTDTQYF. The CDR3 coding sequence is TGTGCCAGCAGCTTCAGGGCGGAACTCACAGATACGCAGTATTTT.

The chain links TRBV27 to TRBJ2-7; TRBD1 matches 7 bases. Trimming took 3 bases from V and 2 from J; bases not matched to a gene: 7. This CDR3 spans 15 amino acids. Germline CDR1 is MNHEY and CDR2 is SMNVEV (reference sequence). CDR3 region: CASSFEQGITYEQYF. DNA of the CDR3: TGTGCCAGCAGTTTCGAACAGGGGATAACCTACGAGCAGTACTTC.

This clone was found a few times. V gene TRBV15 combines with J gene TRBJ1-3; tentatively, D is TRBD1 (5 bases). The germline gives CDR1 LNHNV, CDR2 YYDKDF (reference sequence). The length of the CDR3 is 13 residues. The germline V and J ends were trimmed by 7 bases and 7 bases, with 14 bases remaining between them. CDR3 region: CATTGGVSNTIYF. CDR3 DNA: TGTGCCACCACCGGGGGGGTATCGAACACCATATATTTT.

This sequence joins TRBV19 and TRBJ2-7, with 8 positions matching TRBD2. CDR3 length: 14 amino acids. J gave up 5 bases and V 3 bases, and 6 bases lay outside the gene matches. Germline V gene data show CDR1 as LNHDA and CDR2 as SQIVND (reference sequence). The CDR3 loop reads CASSIRLASHEQYF. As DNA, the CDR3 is TGTGCCAGTAGTATCCGACTAGCGAGCCACGAGCAGTACTTC.

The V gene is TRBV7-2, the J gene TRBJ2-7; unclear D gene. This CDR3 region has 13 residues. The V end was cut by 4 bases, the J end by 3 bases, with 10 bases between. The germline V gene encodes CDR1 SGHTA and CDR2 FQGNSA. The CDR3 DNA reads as TGTGCCAGCAGCTACAGCTACGACTACGAGCAGTACTTC. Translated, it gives CASSYSYDYEQYF.

In nucleotides, the CDR3 is TGTGCCAGCCGAACTGGGGCCTTCGAGCAGTACTTC. The encoded protein is CASRTGAFEQYF. The chain joins TRBV6-6 to TRBJ2-7, with D possibly being TRBD1 (5 bases). The CDR3 has 12 amino acids. Trimming took off 8 bases at V and 6 bases at J, with 14 bases between the two ends. CDR1 is MNHNY and CDR2 is SVGAGI in the germline V gene (reference sequence).